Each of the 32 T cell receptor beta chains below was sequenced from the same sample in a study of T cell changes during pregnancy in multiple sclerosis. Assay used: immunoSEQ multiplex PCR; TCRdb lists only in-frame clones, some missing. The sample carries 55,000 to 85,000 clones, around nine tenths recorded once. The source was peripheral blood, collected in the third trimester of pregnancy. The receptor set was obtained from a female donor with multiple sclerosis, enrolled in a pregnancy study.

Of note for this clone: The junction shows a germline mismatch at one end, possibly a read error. The CDR3 region is CASSLHPTGAAPAF. For the CDR3, the DNA is TGTGCCAGCAGTTTACACCCGACAGGGGCAGCCCCAGCATTT. V is TRBV6-6 and J is TRBJ1-5, with 8 bases matching TRBD1. The germline gives CDR1 MNHNY, CDR2 SVGAGI (reference sequence). The CDR3 covers 14 residues.

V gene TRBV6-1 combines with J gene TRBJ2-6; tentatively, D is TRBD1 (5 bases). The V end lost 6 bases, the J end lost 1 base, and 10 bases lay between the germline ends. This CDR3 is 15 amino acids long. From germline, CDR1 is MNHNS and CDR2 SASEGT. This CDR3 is CASSIRASGANVLTF. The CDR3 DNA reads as TGTGCCAGCAGCATCAGGGCGTCTGGGGCCAACGTCCTGACTTTC.

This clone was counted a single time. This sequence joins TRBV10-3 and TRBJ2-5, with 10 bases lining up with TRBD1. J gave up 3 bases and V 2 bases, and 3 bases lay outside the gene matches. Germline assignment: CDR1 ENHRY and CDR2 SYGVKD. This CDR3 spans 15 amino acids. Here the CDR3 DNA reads TGTGCCATCAGTGAGGGACAGGGGGGAGAAGAGACCCAGTACTTC. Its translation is CAISEGQGGEETQYF.

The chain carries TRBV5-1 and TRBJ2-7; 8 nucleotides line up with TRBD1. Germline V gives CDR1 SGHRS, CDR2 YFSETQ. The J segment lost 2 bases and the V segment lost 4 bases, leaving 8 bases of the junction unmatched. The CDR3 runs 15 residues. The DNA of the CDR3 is TGCGCCAGCAGCCCGAGGACAGGGTCGACCTACGAGCAGTACTTC. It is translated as CASSPRTGSTYEQYF.

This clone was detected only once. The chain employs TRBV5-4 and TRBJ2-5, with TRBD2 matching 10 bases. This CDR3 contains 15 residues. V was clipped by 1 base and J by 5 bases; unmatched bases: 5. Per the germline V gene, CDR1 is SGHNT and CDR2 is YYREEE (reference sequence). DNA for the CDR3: TGTGCCAGCAGCTTGTCTAGCGGGAGTGCGGAGACCCAGTACTTC. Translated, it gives CASSLSSGSAETQYF.

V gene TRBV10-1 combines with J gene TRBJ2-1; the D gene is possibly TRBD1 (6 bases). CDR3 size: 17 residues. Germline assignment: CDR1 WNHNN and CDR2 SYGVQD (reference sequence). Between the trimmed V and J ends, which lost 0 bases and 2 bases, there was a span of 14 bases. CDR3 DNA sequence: TGCGCCAGCAGTGAGTCCACAGGGCGCTATACCTACAATGAGCAGTTCTTC. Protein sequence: CASSESTGRYTYNEQFF.

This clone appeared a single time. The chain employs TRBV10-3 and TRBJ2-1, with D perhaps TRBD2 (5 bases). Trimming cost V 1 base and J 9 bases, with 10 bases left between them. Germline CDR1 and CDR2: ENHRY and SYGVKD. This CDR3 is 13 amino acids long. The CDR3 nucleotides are TGTGCCATCAGTGAGTTTACTAGTCTTGAGCAGTTCTTC. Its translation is CAISEFTSLEQFF.

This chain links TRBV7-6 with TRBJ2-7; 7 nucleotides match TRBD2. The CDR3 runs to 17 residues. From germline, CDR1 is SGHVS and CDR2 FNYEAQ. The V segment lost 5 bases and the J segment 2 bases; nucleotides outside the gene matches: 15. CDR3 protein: CASSPYVGGRGPYEQYF. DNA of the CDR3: TGTGCCAGCAGCCCGTACGTGGGCGGGAGAGGACCCTACGAGCAGTACTTC.

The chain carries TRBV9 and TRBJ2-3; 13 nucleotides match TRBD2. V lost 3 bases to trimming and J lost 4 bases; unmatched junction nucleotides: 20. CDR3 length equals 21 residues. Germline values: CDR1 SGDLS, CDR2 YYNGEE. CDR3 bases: TGTGCCAGCAGCGCGAGAAGAGGGGGGACTAGCGGGATCACCCACCCAGATACGCAGTATTTT. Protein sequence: CASSARRGGTSGITHPDTQYF.

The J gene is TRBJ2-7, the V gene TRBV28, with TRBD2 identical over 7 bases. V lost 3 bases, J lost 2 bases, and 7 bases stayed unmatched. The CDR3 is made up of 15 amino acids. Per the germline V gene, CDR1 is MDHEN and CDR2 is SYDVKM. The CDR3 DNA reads TGTGCCAGCAGTTTGCTGACCCGGGGGGCCTACGAGCAGTACTTC. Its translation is CASSLLTRGAYEQYF. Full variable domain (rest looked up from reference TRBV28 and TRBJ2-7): DVKVTQSSRYLVKRTGEKVFLECVQDMDHENMFWYRQDPGLGLRLIYFSYDVKMKEKGDIPEGYSVSREKKERFSLILESASTNQTSMYLCASSLLTRGAYEQYFGPGTRLTVT.

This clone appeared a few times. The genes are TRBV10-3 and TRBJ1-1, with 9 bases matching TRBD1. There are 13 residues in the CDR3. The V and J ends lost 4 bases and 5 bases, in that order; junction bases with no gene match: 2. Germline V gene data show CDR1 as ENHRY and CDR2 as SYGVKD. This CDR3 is CAISGQGGTEAFF. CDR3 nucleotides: TGTGCCATCAGTGGACAGGGGGGTACTGAAGCTTTCTTT.

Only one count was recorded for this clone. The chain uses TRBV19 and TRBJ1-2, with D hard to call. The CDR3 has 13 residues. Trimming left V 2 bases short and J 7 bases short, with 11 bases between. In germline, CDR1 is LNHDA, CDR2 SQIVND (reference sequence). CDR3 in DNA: TGTGCCAGTAGTATACCGTCCTCTTCTGGCTACACCTTC. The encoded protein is CASSIPSSSGYTF.

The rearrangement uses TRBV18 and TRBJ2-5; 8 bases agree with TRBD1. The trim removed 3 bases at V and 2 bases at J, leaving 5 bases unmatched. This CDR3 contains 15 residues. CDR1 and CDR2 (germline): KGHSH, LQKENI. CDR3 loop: CASSPKDRVQETQYF. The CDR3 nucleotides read TGTGCCAGCTCACCCAAGGACAGGGTACAAGAGACCCAGTACTTC. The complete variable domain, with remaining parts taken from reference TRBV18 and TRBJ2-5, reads NAGVMQNPRHLVRRRGQEARLRCSPMKGHSHVYWYRQLPEEGLKFMVYLQKENIIDESGMPKERFSAEFPKEGPSILRIQQVVRGDSAAYFCASSPKDRVQETQYFGPGTRLLVL.

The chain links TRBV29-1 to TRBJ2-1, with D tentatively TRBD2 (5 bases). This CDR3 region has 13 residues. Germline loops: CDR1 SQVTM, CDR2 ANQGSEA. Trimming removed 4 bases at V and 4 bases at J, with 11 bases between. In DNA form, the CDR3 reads TGCAGCGTTGTTTCTAGCTTATACAATGAGCAGTTCTTC. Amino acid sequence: CSVVSSLYNEQFF.

The CDR3 reads CASHRERNQPQHF. The CDR3 nucleotides read TGTGCCAGTCACAGGGAGCGCAATCAGCCCCAGCATTTT. The V gene is TRBV19, the J gene TRBJ1-5; possibly TRBD1 for D (6 bases). V was clipped by 8 bases and J by 2 bases, with 10 bases between them. Germline loops: CDR1 LNHDA, CDR2 SQIVND (reference sequence). The CDR3 is 13 residues long.

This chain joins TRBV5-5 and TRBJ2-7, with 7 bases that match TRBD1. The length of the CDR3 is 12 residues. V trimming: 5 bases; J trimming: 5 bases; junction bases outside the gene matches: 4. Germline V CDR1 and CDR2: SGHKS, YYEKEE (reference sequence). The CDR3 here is CASRHRGNEQYF. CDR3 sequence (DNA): TGTGCCAGCAGGCACAGGGGAAACGAGCAGTACTTC.

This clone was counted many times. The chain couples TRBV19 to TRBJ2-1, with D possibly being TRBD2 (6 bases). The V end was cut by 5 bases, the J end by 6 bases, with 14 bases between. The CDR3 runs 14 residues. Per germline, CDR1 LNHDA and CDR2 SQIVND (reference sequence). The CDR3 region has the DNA TGTGCCAGTAGTGCGGGGAGAGGCCTCAATGAGCAGTTCTTC. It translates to CASSAGRGLNEQFF.

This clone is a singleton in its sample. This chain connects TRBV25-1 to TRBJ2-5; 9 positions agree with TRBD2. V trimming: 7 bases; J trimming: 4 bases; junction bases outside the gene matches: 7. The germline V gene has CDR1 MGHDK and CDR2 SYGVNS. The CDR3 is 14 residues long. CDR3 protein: CASIGREGRETQYF. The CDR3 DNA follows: TGTGCCAGCATCGGGCGGGAGGGCCGAGAGACCCAGTACTTC. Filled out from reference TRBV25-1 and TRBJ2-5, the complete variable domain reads EADIYQTPRYLVIGTGKKITLECSQTMGHDKMYWYQQDPGMELHLIHYSYGVNSTEKGDLSSESTVSRIRTEHFPLTLESARPSHTSQYLCASIGREGRETQYFGPGTRLLVL.

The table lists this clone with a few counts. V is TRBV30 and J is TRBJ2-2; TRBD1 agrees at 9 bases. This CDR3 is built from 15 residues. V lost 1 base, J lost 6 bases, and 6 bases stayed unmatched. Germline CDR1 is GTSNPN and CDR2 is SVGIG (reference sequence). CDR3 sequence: CAWSGNRGLAGELFF. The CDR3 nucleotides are TGTGCCTGGAGTGGGAACAGGGGGCTGGCCGGGGAGCTGTTTTTT.

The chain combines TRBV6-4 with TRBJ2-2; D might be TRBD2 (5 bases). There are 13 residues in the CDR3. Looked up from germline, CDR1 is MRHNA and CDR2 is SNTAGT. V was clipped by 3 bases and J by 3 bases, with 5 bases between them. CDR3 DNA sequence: TGTGCCAGCAGTGAGAGGGACACCGGGGAGCTGTTTTTT. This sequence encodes CASSERDTGELFF.

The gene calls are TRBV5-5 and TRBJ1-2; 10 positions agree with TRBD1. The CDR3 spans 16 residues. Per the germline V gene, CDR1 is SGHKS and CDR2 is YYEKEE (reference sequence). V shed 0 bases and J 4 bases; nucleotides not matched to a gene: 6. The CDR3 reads CASSLAGTGEGYGYTF. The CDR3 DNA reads TGTGCCAGCAGCTTGGCCGGGACAGGGGAGGGCTATGGCTACACCTTC.

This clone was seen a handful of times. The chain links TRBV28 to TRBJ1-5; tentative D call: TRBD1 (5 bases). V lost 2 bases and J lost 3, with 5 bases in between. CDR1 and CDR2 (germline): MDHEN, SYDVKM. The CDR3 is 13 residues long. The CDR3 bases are TGTGCCAGCAGTTTAGGACACAATCAGCCCCAGCATTTT. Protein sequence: CASSLGHNQPQHF.

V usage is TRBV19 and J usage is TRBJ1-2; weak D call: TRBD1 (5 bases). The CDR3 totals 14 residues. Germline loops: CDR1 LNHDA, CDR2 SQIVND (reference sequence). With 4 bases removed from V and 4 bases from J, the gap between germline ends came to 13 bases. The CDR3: CASSTERQIYGYTF. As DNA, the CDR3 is TGTGCCAGTAGTACTGAGAGACAGATCTATGGCTACACCTTC. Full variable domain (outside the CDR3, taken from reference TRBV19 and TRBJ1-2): DGGITQSPKYLFRKEGQNVTLSCEQNLNHDAMYWYRQDPGQGLRLIYYSQIVNDFQKGDIAEGYSVSREKKESFPLTVTSAQKNPTAFYLCASSTERQIYGYTFGSGTRLTVV.

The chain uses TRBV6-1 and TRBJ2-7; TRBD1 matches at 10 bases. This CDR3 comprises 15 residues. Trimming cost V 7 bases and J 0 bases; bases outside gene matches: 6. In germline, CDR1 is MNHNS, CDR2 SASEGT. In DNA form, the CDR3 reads TGTGCCAGCAAGGACAGGGGGTTCTACTCCTACGAGCAGTACTTC. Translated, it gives CASKDRGFYSYEQYF.

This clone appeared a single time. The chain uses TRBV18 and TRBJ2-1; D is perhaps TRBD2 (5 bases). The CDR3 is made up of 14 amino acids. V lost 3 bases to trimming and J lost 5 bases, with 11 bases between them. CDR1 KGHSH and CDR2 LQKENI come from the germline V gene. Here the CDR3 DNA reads TGTGCCAGCTCACCTTTGCGGGCCAACAATGAGCAGTTCTTC. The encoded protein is CASSPLRANNEQFF.

CDR3 DNA sequence: TGTGCCAGCAACCCGACTCCGACAGGGATTAATGAAAAACTGTTTTTT. This translates into CASNPTPTGINEKLFF. The chain has TRBV28 and TRBJ1-4; 7 bases are a match to TRBD1. Germline CDR1 is MDHEN and CDR2 is SYDVKM. The CDR3 has 16 residues. J lost 4 bases, V lost 7 bases, and 12 bases had no gene match. The whole variable domain, remainder taken from reference TRBV28 and TRBJ1-4, is DVKVTQSSRYLVKRTGEKVFLECVQDMDHENMFWYRQDPGLGLRLIYFSYDVKMKEKGDIPEGYSVSREKKERFSLILESASTNQTSMYLCASNPTPTGINEKLFFGSGTQLSVL.

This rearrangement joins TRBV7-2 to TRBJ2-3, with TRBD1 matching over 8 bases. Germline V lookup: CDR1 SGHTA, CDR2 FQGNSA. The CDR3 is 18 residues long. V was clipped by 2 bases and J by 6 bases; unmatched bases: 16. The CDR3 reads CASSLFHRQGMGPDTQYF. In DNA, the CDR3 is TGTGCCAGCAGCTTATTTCACCGACAGGGGATGGGGCCGGATACGCAGTATTTT.

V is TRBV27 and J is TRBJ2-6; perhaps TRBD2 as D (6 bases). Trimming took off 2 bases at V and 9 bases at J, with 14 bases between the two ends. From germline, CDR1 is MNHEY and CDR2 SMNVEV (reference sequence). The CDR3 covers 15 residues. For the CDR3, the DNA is TGTGCCAGCAGTTTAATTAGCGGATCCGTCAACGTCCTGACTTTC. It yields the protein CASSLISGSVNVLTF.

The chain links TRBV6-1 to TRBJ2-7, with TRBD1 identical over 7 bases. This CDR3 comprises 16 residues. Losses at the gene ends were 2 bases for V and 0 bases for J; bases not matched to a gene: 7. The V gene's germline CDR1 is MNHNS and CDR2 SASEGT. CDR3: CASSEIPGGSSYEQYF. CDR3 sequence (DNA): TGTGCCAGCAGTGAAATTCCAGGGGGAAGCTCCTACGAGCAGTACTTC.

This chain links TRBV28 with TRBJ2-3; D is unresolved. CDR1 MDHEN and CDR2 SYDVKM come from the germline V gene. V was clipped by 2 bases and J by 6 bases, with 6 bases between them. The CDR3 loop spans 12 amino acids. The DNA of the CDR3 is TGTGCCAGCAGTTTAGCGAAGGATACGCAGTATTTT. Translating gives CASSLAKDTQYF. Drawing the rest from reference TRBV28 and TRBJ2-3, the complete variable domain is DVKVTQSSRYLVKRTGEKVFLECVQDMDHENMFWYRQDPGLGLRLIYFSYDVKMKEKGDIPEGYSVSREKKERFSLILESASTNQTSMYLCASSLAKDTQYFGPGTRLTVL.

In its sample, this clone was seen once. The CDR3 region has the DNA TGTGCCAGCAGCCGAAACCGGGACACAGATACGCAGTATTTT. This gives the protein CASSRNRDTDTQYF. The J gene is TRBJ2-3, the V gene TRBV7-9, with D perhaps TRBD2 (5 bases). The V and J ends lost 5 bases and 2 bases respectively, with 11 bases between them. This CDR3 is built from 14 residues. Germline V gives CDR1 SEHNR, CDR2 FQNEAQ (reference sequence).

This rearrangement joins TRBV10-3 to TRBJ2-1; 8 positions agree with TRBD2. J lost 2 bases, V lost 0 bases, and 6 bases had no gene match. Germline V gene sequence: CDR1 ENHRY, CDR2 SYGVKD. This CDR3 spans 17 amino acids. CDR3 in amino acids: CAISESVASGPYNEQFF. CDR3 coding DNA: TGTGCCATCAGTGAGTCGGTAGCTAGCGGGCCCTACAATGAGCAGTTCTTC.